This TCR beta chain stems from a study of memory CD4+ T cells and cytomegalovirus serostatus. Study as a whole: Donors were healthy Belgian adults, several CMV seropositive and some 24 seronegative.

Unmatched junction bases numbered 12, after V lost 5 bases and J lost 11 bases. From germline, CDR1 is SEHNR and CDR2 FQNEAQ (reference sequence). CDR3 length equals 15 residues. Single viable CD3+CD4+CD8-CD45RO+ cells were sorted as the memory CD4+ T cells. TCRdb's table, derived via immunoSEQ multiplex PCR, lists solely in-frame clones and lacks some. The profile shows over 65,000 clones, around four fifths of them singletons. The sequence was collected from an adult in good health and CMV-seropositive. The chain is built from TRBV7-9 and TRBJ2-2; TRBD2 agrees at 9 bases. Sequenced sample: memory CD4+ T cells from blood. CDR3 nucleotides: TGTGCCAGCAGCCGACTAGCGGCCGTCTCCGACGAGCTGTTTTTT. The encoded protein is CASSRLAAVSDELFF.